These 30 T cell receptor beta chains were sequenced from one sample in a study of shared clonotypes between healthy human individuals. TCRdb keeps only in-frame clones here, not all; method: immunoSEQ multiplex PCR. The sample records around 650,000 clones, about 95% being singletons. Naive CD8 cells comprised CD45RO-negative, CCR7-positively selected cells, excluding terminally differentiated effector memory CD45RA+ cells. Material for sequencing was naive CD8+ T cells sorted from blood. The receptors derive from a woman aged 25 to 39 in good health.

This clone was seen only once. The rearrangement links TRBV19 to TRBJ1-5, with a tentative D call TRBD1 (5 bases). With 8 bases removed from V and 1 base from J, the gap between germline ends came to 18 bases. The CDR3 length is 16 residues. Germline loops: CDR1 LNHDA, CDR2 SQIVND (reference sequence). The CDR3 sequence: CASRDPGRLSNQPQHF. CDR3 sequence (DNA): TGTGCCAGTCGGGACCCGGGACGTTTAAGCAATCAGCCCCAGCATTTT.

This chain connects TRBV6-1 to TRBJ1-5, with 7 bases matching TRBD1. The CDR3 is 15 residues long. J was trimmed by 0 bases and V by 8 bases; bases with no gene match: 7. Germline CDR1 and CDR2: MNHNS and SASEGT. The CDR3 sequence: CASEGQIYSNQPQHF. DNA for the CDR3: TGTGCCAGCGAGGGACAGATCTATAGCAATCAGCCCCAGCATTTT.

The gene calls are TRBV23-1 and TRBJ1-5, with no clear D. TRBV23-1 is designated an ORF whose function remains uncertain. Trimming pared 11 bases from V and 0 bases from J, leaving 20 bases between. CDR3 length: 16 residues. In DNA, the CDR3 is TGCGCCCCACGGGCAGGCCGCCGAGGTAGCAATCAGCCCCAGCATTTT. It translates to CAPRAGRRGSNQPQHF.

The CDR3 protein is CASSRDRRFNTGELFF. The CDR3 nucleotides read TGCGCCAGCAGCCGAGACAGGAGATTTAACACCGGGGAGCTGTTTTTT. V gene TRBV4-1 combines with J gene TRBJ2-2, with a possible D match to TRBD1 (6 bases). Germline CDR1 reads MGHRA; CDR2 reads YSYEKL. The CDR3 loop spans 16 amino acids. Trimming removed 4 bases from V and 2 bases from J, with 14 bases in between.

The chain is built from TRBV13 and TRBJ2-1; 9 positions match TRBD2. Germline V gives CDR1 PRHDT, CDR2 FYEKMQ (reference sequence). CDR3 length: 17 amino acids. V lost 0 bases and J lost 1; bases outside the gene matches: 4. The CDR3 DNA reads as TGTGCCAGCAGCTTAGGCCCAGCGGGAGGATCCTACAATGAGCAGTTCTTC. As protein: CASSLGPAGGSYNEQFF.

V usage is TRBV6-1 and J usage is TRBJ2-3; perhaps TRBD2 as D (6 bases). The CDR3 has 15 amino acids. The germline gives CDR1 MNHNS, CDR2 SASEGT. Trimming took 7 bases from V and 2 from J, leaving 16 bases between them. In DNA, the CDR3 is TGTGCCAGCAACTGGGACTCACCACCCACAGATACGCAGTATTTT. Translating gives CASNWDSPPTDTQYF.

DNA for the CDR3: TGTGCCAGTGGGGGGGGAGCGGGAGCCCCACCGGAGACCCAGTACTTC. It specifies CASGGGAGAPPETQYF. V is TRBV19 and J is TRBJ2-5; 8 bases fit TRBD2. The CDR3 length is 16 residues. With 8 bases clipped from V and 5 bases from J, the junction kept 16 bases outside the gene matches. CDR1 and CDR2 from the germline V gene are LNHDA and SQIVND (reference sequence).

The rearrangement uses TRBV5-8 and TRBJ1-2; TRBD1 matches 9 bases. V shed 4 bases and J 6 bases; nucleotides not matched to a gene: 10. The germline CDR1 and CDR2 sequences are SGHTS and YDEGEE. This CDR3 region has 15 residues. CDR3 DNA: TGTGCCAGCAGCAAAAAGACAGGGGGGGTGGATGGCTACACCTTC. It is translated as CASSKKTGGVDGYTF.

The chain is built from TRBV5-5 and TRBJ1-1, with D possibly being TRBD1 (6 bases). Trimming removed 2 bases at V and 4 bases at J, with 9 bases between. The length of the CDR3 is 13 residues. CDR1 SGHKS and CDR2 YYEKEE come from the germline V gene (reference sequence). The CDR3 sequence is CASSFEGGTEAFF. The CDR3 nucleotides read TGTGCCAGCAGCTTTGAAGGGGGCACTGAAGCTTTCTTT.

The chain's CDR3 is CASSPPQLGPSYNEQFF. DNA of the CDR3: TGTGCCAGCAGCCCCCCCCAGCTTGGGCCCTCCTACAATGAGCAGTTCTTC. This chain joins TRBV21-1 and TRBJ2-1; the D call TRBD1 from the table was never checked on the DNA. TRBV21-1 has pseudogene status. This CDR3 comprises 17 residues.

The CDR3 nucleotides are TGTGCCAGCAGCTTAGAGTTAGCGGGAGCCGGGGAGCTGTTTTTT. Translating gives CASSLELAGAGELFF. The chain combines TRBV7-9 with TRBJ2-2; 9 positions match TRBD2. The germline V gene has CDR1 SEHNR and CDR2 FQNEAQ (reference sequence). The length of the CDR3 is 15 residues. The V segment lost 1 base and the J segment 6 bases; nucleotides outside the gene matches: 3.

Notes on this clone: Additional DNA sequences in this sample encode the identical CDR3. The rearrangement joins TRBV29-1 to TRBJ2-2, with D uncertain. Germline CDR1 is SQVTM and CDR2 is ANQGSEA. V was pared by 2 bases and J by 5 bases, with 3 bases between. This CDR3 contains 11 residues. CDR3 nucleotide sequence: TGCAGCGTTGAACGTACCGGGGAGCTGTTTTTT. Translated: CSVERTGELFF.

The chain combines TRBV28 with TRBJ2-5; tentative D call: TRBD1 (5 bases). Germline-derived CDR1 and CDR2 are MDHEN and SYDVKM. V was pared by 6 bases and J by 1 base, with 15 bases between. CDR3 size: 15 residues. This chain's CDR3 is CASSPARTLQETQYF. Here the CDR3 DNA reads TGTGCCAGCAGCCCCGCACGGACACTCCAAGAGACCCAGTACTTC.

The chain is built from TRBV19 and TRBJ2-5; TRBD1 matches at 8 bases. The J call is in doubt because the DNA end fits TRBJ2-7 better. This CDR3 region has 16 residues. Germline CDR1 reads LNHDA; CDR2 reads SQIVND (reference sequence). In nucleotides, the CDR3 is TGTGCCAGTAGTATGGGTGAGGACAGGGACCCCTACGAGCAGTACTTC. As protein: CASSMGEDRDPYEQYF.

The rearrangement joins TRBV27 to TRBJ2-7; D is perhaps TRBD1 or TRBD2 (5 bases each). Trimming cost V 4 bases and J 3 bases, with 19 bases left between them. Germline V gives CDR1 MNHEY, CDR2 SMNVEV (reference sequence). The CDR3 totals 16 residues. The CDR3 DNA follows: TGTGCCAGCAGTTCTTCCCTGGGGACGAGGTACTACGAGCAGTACTTC. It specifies CASSSSLGTRYYEQYF.

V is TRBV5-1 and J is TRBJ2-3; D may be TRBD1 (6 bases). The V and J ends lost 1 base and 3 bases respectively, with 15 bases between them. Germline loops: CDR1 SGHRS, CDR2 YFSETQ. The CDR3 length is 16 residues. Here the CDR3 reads CASSLWGLDGTDTQYF. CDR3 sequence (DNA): TGCGCCAGCAGCTTGTGGGGGCTTGATGGTACAGATACGCAGTATTTT.

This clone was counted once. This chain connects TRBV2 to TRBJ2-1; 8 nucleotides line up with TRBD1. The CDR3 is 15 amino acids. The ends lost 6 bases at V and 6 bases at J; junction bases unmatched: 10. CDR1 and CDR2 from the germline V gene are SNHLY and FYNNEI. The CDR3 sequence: CASSHAQGVRNEQFF. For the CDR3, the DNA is TGTGCCAGCAGCCACGCACAGGGGGTTCGCAATGAGCAGTTCTTC.

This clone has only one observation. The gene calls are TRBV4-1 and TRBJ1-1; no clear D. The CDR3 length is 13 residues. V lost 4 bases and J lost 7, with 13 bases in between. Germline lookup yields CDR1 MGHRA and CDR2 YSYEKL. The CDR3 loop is CASSPRGLHEAFF. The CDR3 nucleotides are TGCGCCAGCAGCCCCCGTGGGCTGCATGAAGCTTTCTTT.

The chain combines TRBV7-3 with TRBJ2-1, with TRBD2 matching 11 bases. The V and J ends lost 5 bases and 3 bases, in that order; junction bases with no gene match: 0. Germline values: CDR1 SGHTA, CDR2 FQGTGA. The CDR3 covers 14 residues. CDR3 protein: CASSTSGSYNEQFF. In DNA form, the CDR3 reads TGTGCCAGCAGCACTAGCGGGAGCTACAATGAGCAGTTCTTC. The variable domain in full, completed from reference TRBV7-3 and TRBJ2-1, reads GAGVSQTPSNKVTEKGKYVELRCDPISGHTALYWYRQSLGQGPEFLIYFQGTGAADDSGLPNDRFFAVRPEGSVSTLKIQRTERGDSAVYLCASSTSGSYNEQFFGPGTRLTVL.

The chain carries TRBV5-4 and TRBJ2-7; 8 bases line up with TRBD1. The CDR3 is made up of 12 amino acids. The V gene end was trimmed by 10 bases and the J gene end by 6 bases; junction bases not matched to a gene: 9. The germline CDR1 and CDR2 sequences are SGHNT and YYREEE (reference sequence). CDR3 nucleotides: TGTGCCGTGACAGGGGCCCGAACCGAGCAGTACTTC. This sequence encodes CAVTGARTEQYF.

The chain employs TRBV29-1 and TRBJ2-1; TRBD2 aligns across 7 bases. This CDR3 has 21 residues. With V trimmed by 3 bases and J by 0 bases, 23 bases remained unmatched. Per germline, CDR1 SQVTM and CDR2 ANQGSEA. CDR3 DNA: TGCAGCGTTGAGGGCATGGGAGGGAGGGGACGGGGGGACCCCTCCTACAATGAGCAGTTCTTC. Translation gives CSVEGMGGRGRGDPSYNEQFF.

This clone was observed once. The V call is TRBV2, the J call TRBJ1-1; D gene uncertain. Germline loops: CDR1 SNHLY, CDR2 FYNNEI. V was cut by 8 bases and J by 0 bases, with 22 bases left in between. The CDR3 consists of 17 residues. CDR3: CASGWASDLTMNTEAFF. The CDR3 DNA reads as TGTGCCAGCGGCTGGGCCTCGGACCTGACCATGAACACTGAAGCTTTCTTT.

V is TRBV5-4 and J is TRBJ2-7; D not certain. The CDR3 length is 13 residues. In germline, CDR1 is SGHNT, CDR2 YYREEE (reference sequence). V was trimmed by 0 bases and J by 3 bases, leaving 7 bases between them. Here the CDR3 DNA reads TGTGCCAGCAGCTTGGCCTTAGGCTACGAGCAGTACTTC. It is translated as CASSLALGYEQYF.

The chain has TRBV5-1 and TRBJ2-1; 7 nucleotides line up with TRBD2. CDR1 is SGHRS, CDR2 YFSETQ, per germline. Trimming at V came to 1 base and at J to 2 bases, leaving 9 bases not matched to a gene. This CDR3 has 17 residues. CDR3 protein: CASSLWAAGLTYNEQFF. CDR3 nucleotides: TGCGCCAGCAGCTTGTGGGCAGCGGGGCTTACCTACAATGAGCAGTTCTTC.

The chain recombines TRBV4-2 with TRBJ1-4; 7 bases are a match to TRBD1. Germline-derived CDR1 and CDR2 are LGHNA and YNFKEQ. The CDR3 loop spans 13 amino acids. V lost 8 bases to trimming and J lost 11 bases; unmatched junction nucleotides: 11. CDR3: CASFEGAGGKLFF. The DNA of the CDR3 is TGTGCCAGCTTCGAGGGGGCCGGGGGGAAACTGTTTTTT.

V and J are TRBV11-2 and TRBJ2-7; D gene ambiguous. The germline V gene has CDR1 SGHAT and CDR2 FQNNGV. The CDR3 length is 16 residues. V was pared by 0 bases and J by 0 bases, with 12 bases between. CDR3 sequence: CASSLEIGSSSYEQYF. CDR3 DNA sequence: TGTGCCAGCAGCTTAGAGATAGGTTCAAGCTCCTACGAGCAGTACTTC. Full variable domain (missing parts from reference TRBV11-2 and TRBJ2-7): EAGVAQSPRYKIIEKRQSVAFWCNPISGHATLYWYQQILGQGPKLLIQFQNNGVVDDSQLPKDRFSAERLKGVDSTLKIQPAKLEDSAVYLCASSLEIGSSSYEQYFGPGTRLTVT.

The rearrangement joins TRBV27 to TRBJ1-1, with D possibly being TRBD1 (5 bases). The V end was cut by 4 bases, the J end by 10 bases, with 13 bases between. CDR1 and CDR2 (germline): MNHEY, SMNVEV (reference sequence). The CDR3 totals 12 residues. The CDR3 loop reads CASSWGLPGAFF. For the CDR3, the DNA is TGTGCCAGCAGTTGGGGACTTCCGGGAGCTTTCTTT.

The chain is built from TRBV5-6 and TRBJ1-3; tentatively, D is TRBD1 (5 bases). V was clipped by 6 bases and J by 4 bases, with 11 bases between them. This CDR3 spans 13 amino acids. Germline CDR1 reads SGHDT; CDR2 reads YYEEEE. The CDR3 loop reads CASNRTPGNTIYF. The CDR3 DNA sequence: TGTGCCAGCAACCGGACACCAGGAAACACCATATATTTT.

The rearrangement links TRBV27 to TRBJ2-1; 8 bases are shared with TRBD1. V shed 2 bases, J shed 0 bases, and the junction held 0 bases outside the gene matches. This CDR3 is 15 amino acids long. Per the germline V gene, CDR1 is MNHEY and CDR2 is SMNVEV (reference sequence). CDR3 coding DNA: TGTGCCAGCAGTTTAGGGACAGGCTCCTACAATGAGCAGTTCTTC. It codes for CASSLGTGSYNEQFF.

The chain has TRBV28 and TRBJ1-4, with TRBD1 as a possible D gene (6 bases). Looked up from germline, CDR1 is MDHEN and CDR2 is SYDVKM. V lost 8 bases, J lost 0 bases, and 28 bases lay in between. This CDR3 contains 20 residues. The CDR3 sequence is CASGGAWGTEALPTNEKLFF. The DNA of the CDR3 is TGTGCCAGCGGGGGGGCTTGGGGTACTGAAGCCTTACCAACTAATGAAAAACTGTTTTTT.